This TCR beta chain was captured in a study of cytomegalovirus exposure and HLA in healthy donors. Study overall: Drawn from HLA-typed donors, around 85 million unique TCRs were held in an early data release.

The CDR3 spans 15 residues. After removal of 5 bases from V and 4 bases from J, the junction contained 6 bases not matched to a gene. The germline gives CDR1 SGHTA, CDR2 FQGTGA. Amplification used 60 Vbeta primers and 13 Jbeta primers. Clones were read by immunoSEQ multiplex PCR, and TCRdb kept only the in-frame ones, dropping some. This repertoire shows approximately 150,000 clones, roughly 85% found once; its top ten account for about 2.5%. This chain uses TRBV7-3 with TRBJ2-1, with 9 bases identical to TRBD2. The receptor was isolated from a man in his thirties or forties in good health and CMV-seropositive. Sequenced material: PBMCs. The CDR3, as DNA: TGTGCCAGCAGCCCTCTAGCGGGACTTTACAATGAGCAGTTCTTC. Amino acids: CASSPLAGLYNEQFF.